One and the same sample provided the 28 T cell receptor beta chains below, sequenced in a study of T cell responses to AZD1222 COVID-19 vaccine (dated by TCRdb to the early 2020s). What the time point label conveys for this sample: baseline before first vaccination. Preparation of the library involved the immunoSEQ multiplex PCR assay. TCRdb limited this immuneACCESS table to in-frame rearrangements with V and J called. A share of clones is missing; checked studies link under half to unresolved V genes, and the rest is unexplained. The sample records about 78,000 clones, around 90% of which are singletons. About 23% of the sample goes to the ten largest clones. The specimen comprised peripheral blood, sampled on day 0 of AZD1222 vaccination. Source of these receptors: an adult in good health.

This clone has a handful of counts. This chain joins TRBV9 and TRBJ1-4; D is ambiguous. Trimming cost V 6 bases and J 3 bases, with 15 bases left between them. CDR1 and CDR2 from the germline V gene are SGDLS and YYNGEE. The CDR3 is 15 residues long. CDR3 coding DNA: TGTGCCAGCAACCAGACCCCACCGGCTAATGAAAAACTGTTTTTT. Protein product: CASNQTPPANEKLFF.

CDR3 loop: CASSQAGWTGGRGNTGELFF. As DNA, the CDR3 is TGTGCCAGCAGCCAAGCCGGATGGACAGGGGGCCGGGGCAACACCGGGGAGCTGTTTTTT. The chain links TRBV3-1 (or the pseudogene TRBV3-2) to TRBJ2-2, with 11 bases lining up with TRBD1. The V gene end was trimmed by 1 base and the J gene end by 2 bases; junction bases not matched to a gene: 12. Germline loops: CDR1 LGHDT, CDR2 YNNKEL (reference sequence). The CDR3 covers 20 residues.

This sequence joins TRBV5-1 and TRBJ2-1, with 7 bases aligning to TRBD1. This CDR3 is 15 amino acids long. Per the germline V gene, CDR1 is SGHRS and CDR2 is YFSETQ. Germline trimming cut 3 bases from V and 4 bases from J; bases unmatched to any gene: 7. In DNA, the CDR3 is TGCGCCAGCAGCTCCGGGGACAGTTATTACAATGAGCAGTTCTTC. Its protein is CASSSGDSYYNEQFF.

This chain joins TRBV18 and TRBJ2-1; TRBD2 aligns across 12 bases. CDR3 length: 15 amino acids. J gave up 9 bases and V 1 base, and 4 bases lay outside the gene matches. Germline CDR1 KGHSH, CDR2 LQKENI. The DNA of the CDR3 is TGTGCCAGCTCACCACGTCTAGCGGGAGGGGGTGAGCAGTTCTTC. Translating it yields CASSPRLAGGGEQFF.

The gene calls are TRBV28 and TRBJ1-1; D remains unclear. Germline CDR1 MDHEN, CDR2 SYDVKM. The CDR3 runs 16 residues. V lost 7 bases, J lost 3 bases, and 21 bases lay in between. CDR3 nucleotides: TGTGCCAGCACGAGAGGATACTTTCAAGAGGACACTGAAGCTTTCTTT. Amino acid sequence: CASTRGYFQEDTEAFF.

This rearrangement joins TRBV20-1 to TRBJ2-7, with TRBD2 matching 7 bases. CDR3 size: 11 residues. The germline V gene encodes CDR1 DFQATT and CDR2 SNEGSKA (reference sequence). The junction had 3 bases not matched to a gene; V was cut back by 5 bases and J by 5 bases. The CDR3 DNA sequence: TGCAGTGCTCCTGGACTAGACGAGCAGTACTTC. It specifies CSAPGLDEQYF.

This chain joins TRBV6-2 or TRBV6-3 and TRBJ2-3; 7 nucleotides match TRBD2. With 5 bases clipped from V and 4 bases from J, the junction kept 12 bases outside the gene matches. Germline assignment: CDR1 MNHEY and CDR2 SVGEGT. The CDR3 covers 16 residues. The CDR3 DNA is TGTGCCAGCAGTCCCTCGGGACTACGGAGCTCAGATACGCAGTATTTT. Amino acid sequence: CASSPSGLRSSDTQYF.

Written as DNA, the CDR3 is TGTGCCAGCAGCTCGGTAACACTGCCAGAAGGAAACACCATATATTTT. This translates into CASSSVTLPEGNTIYF. The chain carries TRBV5-6 and TRBJ1-3; no clear D gene. CDR3 length: 16 residues. V gave up 3 bases and J gave up 4 bases, with 17 bases separating them. Germline CDR1 and CDR2: SGHDT and YYEEEE. Full variable domain (rest looked up from reference TRBV5-6 and TRBJ1-3): DAGVTQSPTHLIKTRGQQVTLRCSPKSGHDTVSWYQQALGQGPQFIFQYYEEEERQRGNFPDRFSGHQFPNYSSELNVNALLLGDSALYLCASSSVTLPEGNTIYFGEGSWLTVV.

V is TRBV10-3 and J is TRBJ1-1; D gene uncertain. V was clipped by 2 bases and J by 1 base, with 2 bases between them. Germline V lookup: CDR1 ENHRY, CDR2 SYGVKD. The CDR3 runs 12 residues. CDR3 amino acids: CAISEGNTEAFF. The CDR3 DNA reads TGTGCCATCAGTGAGGGGAACACTGAAGCTTTCTTT.

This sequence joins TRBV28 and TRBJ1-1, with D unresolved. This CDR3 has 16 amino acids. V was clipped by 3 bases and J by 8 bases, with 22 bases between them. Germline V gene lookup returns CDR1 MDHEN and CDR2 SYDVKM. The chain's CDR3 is CASSFAGRVETTEAFF. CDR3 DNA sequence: TGTGCCAGCAGTTTTGCCGGTAGGGTTGAGACAACAGAAGCTTTCTTT.

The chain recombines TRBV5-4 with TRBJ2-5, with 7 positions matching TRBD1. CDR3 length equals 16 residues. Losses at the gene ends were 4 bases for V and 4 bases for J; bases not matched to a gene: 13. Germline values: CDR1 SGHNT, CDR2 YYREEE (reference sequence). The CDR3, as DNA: TGTGCCAGCAGCCACCGGAGCACGGGACAGTTAGAGACCCAGTACTTC. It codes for CASSHRSTGQLETQYF.

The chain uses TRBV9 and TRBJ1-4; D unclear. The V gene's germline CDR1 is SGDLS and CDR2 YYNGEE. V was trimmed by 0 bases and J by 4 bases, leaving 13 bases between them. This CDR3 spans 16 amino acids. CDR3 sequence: CASSVGLGGFNEKLFF. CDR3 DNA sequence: TGTGCCAGCAGCGTAGGTCTGGGAGGTTTTAATGAAAAACTGTTTTTT. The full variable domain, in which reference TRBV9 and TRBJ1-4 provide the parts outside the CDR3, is DSGVTQTPKHLITATGQRVTLRCSPRSGDLSVYWYQQSLDQGLQFLIQYYNGEERAKGNILERFSAQQFPDLHSELNLSSLELGDSALYFCASSVGLGGFNEKLFFGSGTQLSVL.

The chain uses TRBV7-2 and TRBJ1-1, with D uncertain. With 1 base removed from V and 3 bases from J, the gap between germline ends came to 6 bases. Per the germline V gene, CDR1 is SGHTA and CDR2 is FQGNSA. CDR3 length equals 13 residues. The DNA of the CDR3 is TGTGCCAGCAGCTTAGAACCGGACACTGAAGCTTTCTTT. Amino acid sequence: CASSLEPDTEAFF.

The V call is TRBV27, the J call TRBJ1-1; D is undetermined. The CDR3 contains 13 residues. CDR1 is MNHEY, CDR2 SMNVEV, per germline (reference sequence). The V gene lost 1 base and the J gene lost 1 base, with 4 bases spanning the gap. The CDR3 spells CASSLYGNTEAFF. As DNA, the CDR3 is TGTGCCAGCAGTTTATATGGGAACACTGAAGCTTTCTTT.

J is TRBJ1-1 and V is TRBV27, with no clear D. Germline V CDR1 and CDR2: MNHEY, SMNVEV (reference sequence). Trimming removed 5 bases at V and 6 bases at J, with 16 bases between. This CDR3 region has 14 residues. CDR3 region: CASSTPGGWAEAFF. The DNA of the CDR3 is TGTGCCAGCAGTACCCCAGGAGGTTGGGCTGAAGCTTTCTTT.

The CDR3 region is CASSLQGARIYGYTF. The CDR3 nucleotides are TGTGCCAGCAGTTTGCAGGGGGCGAGGATCTATGGCTACACCTTC. J is TRBJ1-2 and V is TRBV27; 8 bases match TRBD1. Germline V gene data show CDR1 as MNHEY and CDR2 as SMNVEV (reference sequence). The CDR3 consists of 15 residues. Trimming removed 3 bases from V and 4 bases from J; junction bases left unmatched: 7.

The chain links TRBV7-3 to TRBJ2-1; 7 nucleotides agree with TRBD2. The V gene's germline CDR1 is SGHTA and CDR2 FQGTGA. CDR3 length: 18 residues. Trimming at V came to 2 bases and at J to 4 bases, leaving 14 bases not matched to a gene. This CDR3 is CASSLGLAGPSIYNEQFF. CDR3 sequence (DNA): TGTGCCAGCAGCTTAGGGTTAGCGGGCCCCAGTATTTACAATGAGCAGTTCTTC.

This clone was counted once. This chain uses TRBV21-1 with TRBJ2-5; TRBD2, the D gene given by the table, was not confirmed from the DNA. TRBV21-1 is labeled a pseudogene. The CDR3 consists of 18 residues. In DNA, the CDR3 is TGTGCCAGCAGCAGAGTGAGGGGACTAGTGTCCGGTAAGGAGACCCAGTACTTC. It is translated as CASSRVRGLVSGKETQYF.

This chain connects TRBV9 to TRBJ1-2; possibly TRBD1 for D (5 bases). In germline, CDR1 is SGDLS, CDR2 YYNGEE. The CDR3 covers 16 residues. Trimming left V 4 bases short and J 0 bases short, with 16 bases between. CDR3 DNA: TGTGCCAGCAGCCCCCGCACAGGCTTTACTAACTATGGCTACACCTTC. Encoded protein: CASSPRTGFTNYGYTF.

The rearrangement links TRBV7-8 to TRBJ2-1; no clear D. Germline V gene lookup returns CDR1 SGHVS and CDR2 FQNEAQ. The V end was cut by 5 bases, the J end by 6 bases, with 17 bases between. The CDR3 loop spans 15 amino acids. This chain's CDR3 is CASSLSVSRSNEQFF. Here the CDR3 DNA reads TGTGCCAGCAGCCTGTCAGTATCCCGGTCCAATGAGCAGTTCTTC.

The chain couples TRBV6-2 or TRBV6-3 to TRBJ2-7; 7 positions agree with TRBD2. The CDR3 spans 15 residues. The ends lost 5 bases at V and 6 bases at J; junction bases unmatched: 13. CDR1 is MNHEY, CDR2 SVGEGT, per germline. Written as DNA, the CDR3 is TGTGCCAGCAGTAAGACCTCCGGGAGGACTGGCGAGCAGTACTTC. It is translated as CASSKTSGRTGEQYF.

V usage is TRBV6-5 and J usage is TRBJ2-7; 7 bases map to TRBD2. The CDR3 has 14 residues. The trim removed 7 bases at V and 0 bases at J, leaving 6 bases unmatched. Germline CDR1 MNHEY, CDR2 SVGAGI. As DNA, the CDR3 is TGTGCCAGCAAGGGGCAGCGGGACTCCTACGAGCAGTACTTC. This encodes CASKGQRDSYEQYF.

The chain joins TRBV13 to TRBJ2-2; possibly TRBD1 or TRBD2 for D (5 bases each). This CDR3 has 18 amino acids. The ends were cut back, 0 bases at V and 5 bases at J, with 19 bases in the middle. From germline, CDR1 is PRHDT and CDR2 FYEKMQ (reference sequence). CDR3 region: CASSLGLGTQGRTGELFF. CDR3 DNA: TGTGCCAGCAGCTTAGGTTTAGGGACCCAGGGCCGTACCGGGGAGCTGTTTTTT.

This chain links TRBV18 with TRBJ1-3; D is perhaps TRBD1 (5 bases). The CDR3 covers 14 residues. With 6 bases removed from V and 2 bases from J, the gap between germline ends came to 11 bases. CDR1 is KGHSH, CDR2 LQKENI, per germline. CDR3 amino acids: CASSPGLTGNTIYF. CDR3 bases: TGTGCCAGCTCTCCGGGGCTGACTGGAAACACCATATATTTT.

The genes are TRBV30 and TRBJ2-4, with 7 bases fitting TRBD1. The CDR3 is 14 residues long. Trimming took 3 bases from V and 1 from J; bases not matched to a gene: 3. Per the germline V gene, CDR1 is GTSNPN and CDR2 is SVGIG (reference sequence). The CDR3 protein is CAWSKGAAKNIQYF. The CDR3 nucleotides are TGTGCCTGGAGCAAGGGGGCGGCCAAAAACATTCAGTACTTC. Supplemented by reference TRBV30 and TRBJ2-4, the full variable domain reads SQTIHQWPATLVQPVGSPLSLECTVEGTSNPNLYWYRQAAGRGLQLLFYSVGIGQISSEVPQNLSASRPQDRQFILSSKKLLLSDSGFYLCAWSKGAAKNIQYFGAGTRLSVL.

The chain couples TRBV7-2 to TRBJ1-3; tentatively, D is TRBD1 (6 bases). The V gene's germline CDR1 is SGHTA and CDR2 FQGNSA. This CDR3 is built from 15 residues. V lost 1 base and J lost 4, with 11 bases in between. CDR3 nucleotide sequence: TGTGCCAGCAGCTTAGTCCGAGGGGGAGGAAACACCATATATTTT. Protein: CASSLVRGGGNTIYF.

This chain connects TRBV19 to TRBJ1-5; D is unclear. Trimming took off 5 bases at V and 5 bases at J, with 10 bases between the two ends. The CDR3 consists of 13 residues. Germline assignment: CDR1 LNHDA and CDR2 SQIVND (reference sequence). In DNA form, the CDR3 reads TGTGCCAGTAGTTACCGACTCGATCAGCCCCAGCATTTT. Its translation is CASSYRLDQPQHF. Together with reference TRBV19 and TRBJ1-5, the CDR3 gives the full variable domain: DGGITQSPKYLFRKEGQNVTLSCEQNLNHDAMYWYRQDPGQGLRLIYYSQIVNDFQKGDIAEGYSVSREKKESFPLTVTSAQKNPTAFYLCASSYRLDQPQHFGDGTRLSIL.

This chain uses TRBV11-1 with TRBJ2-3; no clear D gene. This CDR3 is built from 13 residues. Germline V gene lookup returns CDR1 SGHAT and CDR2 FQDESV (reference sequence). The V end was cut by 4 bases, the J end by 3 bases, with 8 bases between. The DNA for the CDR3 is TGTGCCAGCAGCTGGCGAAGGACAGATACGCAGTATTTT. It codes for CASSWRRTDTQYF.